This T cell receptor (beta chain) derives from a study of T cell changes during pregnancy in multiple sclerosis. The ends lost 4 bases at V and 2 bases at J; junction bases unmatched: 5. The CDR3 totals 15 residues. Germline V gene sequence: CDR1 SGHRS, CDR2 YFSETQ. Measured with immunoSEQ multiplex PCR; TCRdb has only the in-frame clones, and not every one. The data contain about 98,000 clones, roughly nine tenths of them singletons. The specimen was peripheral blood, collected after pregnancy. The chain employs TRBV5-1 and TRBJ1-3; the match to TRBD1 covers 8 bases. The clonotype was recovered from a female donor in good health, enrolled as a control in a pregnancy study. CDR3 amino acids: CASSVDREAGNTIYF. The CDR3 DNA reads TGCGCCAGCAGCGTGGACAGGGAAGCTGGAAACACCATATATTTT.